The 10 T cell receptor beta chains reported below all come from one sample, sequenced in a study of OX40 agonist ivuxolimab in advanced cancers. TCRdb keeps only in-frame clones here, not all; method: immunoSEQ multiplex PCR. The sample shows over 65,000 clones, around nine tenths of them seen only once. The material was CD4+ or CD8+ T cells sorted from blood, obtained in a trial of the OX40 agonist ivuxolimab. The receptors were sampled from an adult with an advanced solid tumor such as melanoma, head and neck, liver or kidney cancer.

The rearrangement links TRBV20-1 to TRBJ2-1; D unresolved. CDR3 length: 11 amino acids. V dropped 3 bases and J dropped 3 bases, with 3 bases sitting between them. Per the germline V gene, CDR1 is DFQATT and CDR2 is SNEGSKA (reference sequence). This chain's CDR3 is CSASHYNEQFF. The CDR3 coding sequence is TGCAGTGCTAGTCACTACAATGAGCAGTTCTTC.

The CDR3 here is CASSLFEGNTEAFF. The CDR3 DNA reads TGTGCCAGCAGCTTATTCGAGGGGAACACTGAAGCTTTCTTT. The J gene is TRBJ1-1, the V gene TRBV7-2; D is ambiguous. This CDR3 contains 14 residues. V was pared by 2 bases and J by 1 base, with 8 bases between. Looked up from germline, CDR1 is SGHTA and CDR2 is FQGNSA.

The chain carries TRBV4-1 and TRBJ1-5; TRBD1 agrees at 8 bases. The germline CDR1 and CDR2 sequences are MGHRA and YSYEKL. The CDR3 has 17 amino acids. V was pared by 0 bases and J by 6 bases, with 10 bases of the junction left unmatched. CDR3 nucleotides: TGCGCCAGCAGCCAAGATCCAATGTACAGGGGGAGTCAGCCCCAGCATTTT. Protein: CASSQDPMYRGSQPQHF.

The chain employs TRBV4-3 and TRBJ2-5, with 10 bases identical to TRBD2. J lost 4 bases, V lost 2 bases, and 7 bases had no gene match. This CDR3 has 16 amino acids. The germline V gene encodes CDR1 LGHNA and CDR2 YSLEER. Written as DNA, the CDR3 is TGCGCCAGCAGCCAATCTAGGCTAGCGGGAGCAGAGACCCAGTACTTC. Protein product: CASSQSRLAGAETQYF.

This chain uses TRBV14 with TRBJ2-3; possibly TRBD2 for D (6 bases). Germline CDR1 and CDR2: SGHDN and FVKESK. V was pared by 6 bases and J by 0 bases, with 13 bases between. The CDR3 loop spans 15 amino acids. The chain's CDR3 is CASRNSGTSTDTQYF. CDR3 DNA sequence: TGTGCCAGCAGGAATAGCGGTACTAGCACAGATACGCAGTATTTT. Full variable domain (outside the CDR3, taken from reference TRBV14 and TRBJ2-3): EAGVTQFPSHSVIEKGQTVTLRCDPISGHDNLYWYRRVMGKEIKFLLHFVKESKQDESGMPNNRFLAERTGGTYSTLKVQPAELEDSGVYFCASRNSGTSTDTQYFGPGTRLTVL.

The V gene is TRBV5-1, the J gene TRBJ2-5, with TRBD2 matching over 15 bases. Looked up from germline, CDR1 is SGHRS and CDR2 is YFSETQ. With V trimmed by 4 bases and J by 3 bases, 13 bases remained unmatched. The CDR3 has 19 residues. The CDR3 spells CASSLHPRTSGRGEETQYF. The CDR3 nucleotides are TGCGCCAGCAGCCTACACCCGAGGACTAGCGGGAGGGGGGAAGAGACCCAGTACTTC.

The V gene is TRBV27, the J gene TRBJ2-7, with 11 bases that match TRBD2. Trimming at V came to 0 bases and at J to 1 base, leaving 2 bases not matched to a gene. This CDR3 comprises 16 residues. From germline, CDR1 is MNHEY and CDR2 SMNVEV (reference sequence). The CDR3 nucleotides read TGTGCCAGCAGTTTATCCCTAGCGGGAGGTTCCTACGAGCAGTACTTC. It yields the protein CASSLSLAGGSYEQYF.

The chain combines TRBV9 with TRBJ2-2; D gene uncertain. V shed 0 bases and J shed 6 bases, with 6 bases lying between them. CDR1 SGDLS and CDR2 YYNGEE come from the germline V gene. The CDR3 totals 13 residues. The CDR3 DNA reads as TGTGCCAGCAGCGTAGCGGCAGCCGGGGAGCTGTTTTTT. This codes for CASSVAAAGELFF.

The rearrangement joins TRBV5-1 to TRBJ2-2, with 11 bases lining up with TRBD2. Germline V gene lookup returns CDR1 SGHRS and CDR2 YFSETQ. Germline trimming cut 4 bases from V and 0 bases from J; bases unmatched to any gene: 2. The CDR3 length is 16 residues. This CDR3 reads CASSPGLAANTGELFF. As DNA, the CDR3 is TGCGCCAGCAGCCCGGGACTAGCGGCGAACACCGGGGAGCTGTTTTTT.

The chain recombines TRBV4-3 with TRBJ1-4; 8 bases line up with TRBD1. The junction had 6 bases not matched to a gene; V was cut back by 0 bases and J by 6 bases. The V gene's germline CDR1 is LGHNA and CDR2 YSLEER. The CDR3 has 16 residues. The chain's CDR3 is CASSQEGRQGYEKLFF. CDR3 DNA sequence: TGCGCCAGCAGCCAAGAAGGGCGACAGGGGTATGAAAAACTGTTTTTT.